Shown below are 3 T cell receptor beta chains from a single sample sequenced in a study of a mutant IDH1 vaccine in newly diagnosed glioma. Sequenced by immunoSEQ multiplex PCR; TCRdb stores in-frame clones only, minus some. Of 110,000 or so clones in the sample, roughly 90% are singletons; the top ten hold 0.55% to 0.7%. The time point here: week 11, during vaccination. Doses of 300 ug of mutant IDH1 20-mer peptide were given with topical imiquimod. No cognate antigen is known for these TCRs. The source material was PBMCs, sampled from a glioma patient whose treatment included an IDH1 peptide vaccine. These receptors were collected from a woman aged 45-65 years with glioma.

The V call is TRBV11-2, the J call TRBJ1-5; D not certain. CDR3 length equals 14 residues. Between the trimmed V and J ends, which lost 3 bases and 2 bases, there was a span of 8 bases. The germline gives CDR1 SGHAT, CDR2 FQNNGV. This CDR3 reads CASSFGLGNQPQHF. The CDR3 nucleotides are TGTGCCAGCAGCTTCGGGCTTGGCAATCAGCCCCAGCATTTT.

V gene TRBV5-4 combines with J gene TRBJ1-1; no clear D gene. The CDR3 totals 12 residues. Trimming removed 2 bases from V and 10 bases from J, with 12 bases in between. The germline V gene encodes CDR1 SGHNT and CDR2 YYREEE (reference sequence). CDR3 bases: TGTGCCAGCAGCTTAGGCCCCTCCGGAGCTTTCTTT. This sequence encodes CASSLGPSGAFF.

The rearrangement links TRBV5-6 to TRBJ2-1, with 14 bases lining up with TRBD2. The germline V gene has CDR1 SGHDT and CDR2 YYEEEE. J was trimmed by 8 bases and V by 0 bases; bases with no gene match: 1. This CDR3 comprises 15 residues. The CDR3 nucleotides read TGTGCCAGCAGCTTGGGACTAGCGGGAGGGGATGAGCAGTTCTTC. Translated, it gives CASSLGLAGGDEQFF.